This passage covers 10 T cell receptor beta chains from one sample sequenced in a study of OX40 agonist ivuxolimab in advanced cancers. The method was the immunoSEQ multiplex PCR assay. The table comes from immuneACCESS by way of TCRdb, which keeps in-frame sequences with V and J called. Part of the clones is missing from these tables; in studies checked, under half for an unresolved V gene and the rest for unknown reasons. The sample contains 65,000 to 75,000 clones, approximately 90% of them found a single time. In total, the top ten clones hold roughly 4.2% of the sample. Here the sequenced sample was CD4+ or CD8+ T cells sorted from blood, taken in a trial of the OX40 agonist ivuxolimab. These receptors originate from an adult with an advanced solid tumor such as melanoma, head and neck, liver or kidney cancer.

The chain carries TRBV14 and TRBJ1-2; no definite D call. CDR1 and CDR2 (germline): SGHDN, FVKESK. With 0 bases removed from V and 6 bases from J, the gap between germline ends came to 11 bases. The length of the CDR3 is 14 residues. The CDR3 bases are TGTGCCAGCAGCCAAGATCTGGTCGGAAATGGCTACACCTTC. Encoded protein: CASSQDLVGNGYTF.

The rearrangement links TRBV5-4 to TRBJ2-3; TRBD2 agrees at 7 bases. V lost 1 base to trimming and J lost 2 bases; unmatched junction nucleotides: 4. The V gene's germline CDR1 is SGHNT and CDR2 YYREEE (reference sequence). The CDR3 is 15 residues long. The CDR3 reads CASSLLAGFTDTQYF. The CDR3 nucleotides are TGTGCCAGCAGCTTGTTAGCGGGCTTCACAGATACGCAGTATTTT.

The gene calls are TRBV5-1 and TRBJ2-1; D is perhaps TRBD2 (6 bases). Germline V gene lookup returns CDR1 SGHRS and CDR2 YFSETQ. The CDR3 is 14 residues long. V lost 0 bases and J 5 bases, leaving 9 bases between the germline ends. The CDR3 here is CASSLEDYNNEQFF. The DNA for the CDR3 is TGCGCCAGCAGCTTGGAGGACTACAACAATGAGCAGTTCTTC.

V is TRBV28 and J is TRBJ2-5; 9 positions agree with TRBD2. V lost 5 bases and J lost 4; bases outside the gene matches: 5. Germline V gene lookup returns CDR1 MDHEN and CDR2 SYDVKM. The CDR3 is made up of 14 amino acids. The CDR3 nucleotides read TGTGCCAGCAGTACCCATAGCGGGAGAGAGACCCAGTACTTC. It specifies CASSTHSGRETQYF.

The chain combines TRBV9 with TRBJ2-2; 8 nucleotides match TRBD1. Trimming cost V 1 base and J 5 bases; bases outside gene matches: 4. The CDR3 covers 15 residues. In germline, CDR1 is SGDLS, CDR2 YYNGEE. The CDR3 nucleotides are TGTGCCAGCAGCGTACAACAGGGGGTAACCGGGGAGCTGTTTTTT. Its protein is CASSVQQGVTGELFF.

This rearrangement joins TRBV30 to TRBJ1-1, with D perhaps TRBD1 (5 bases). Germline CDR1 reads GTSNPN; CDR2 reads SVGIG (reference sequence). Trimming removed 4 bases at V and 7 bases at J, with 22 bases between. The CDR3 consists of 15 residues. The CDR3 region has the DNA TGTGCCTGGAACCCGCTTGGGGCGCAGAGTGTTGAAGCTTTCTTT. It specifies CAWNPLGAQSVEAFF.

This clone was counted only a few times. The chain links TRBV27 to TRBJ2-3; D not resolved. Trimming cost V 6 bases and J 1 base, with 17 bases left between them. The germline CDR1 and CDR2 sequences are MNHEY and SMNVEV (reference sequence). The CDR3 is 16 amino acids. The CDR3 region is CASSPRKAAGTDTQYF. For the CDR3, the DNA is TGTGCCAGCAGCCCCCGTAAGGCGGCCGGCACAGATACGCAGTATTTT.

The chain combines TRBV27 with TRBJ1-1, with TRBD1 matching 7 bases. After removal of 7 bases from V and 3 bases from J, the junction contained 8 bases not matched to a gene. The CDR3 has 14 residues. Germline assignment: CDR1 MNHEY and CDR2 SMNVEV (reference sequence). The CDR3 DNA follows: TGTGCCAGCACCATGACAGGGAGTGACACTGAAGCTTTCTTT. Its translation is CASTMTGSDTEAFF.

This rearrangement joins TRBV6-6 to TRBJ1-5; D is unresolved. Trimming cost V 2 bases and J 4 bases, with 9 bases left between them. CDR1 and CDR2 from the germline V gene are MNHNY and SVGAGI (reference sequence). The CDR3 sequence is 14 residues long. DNA for the CDR3: TGTGCCAGCAGTTACGGGCAGGAGAATCAGCCCCAGCATTTT. It is translated as CASSYGQENQPQHF.

The CDR3 DNA sequence: TGTGCCAGCAGCAAGGAAAAACGAGCTTCTAATGAAAAACTGTTTTTT. Translation gives CASSKEKRASNEKLFF. The chain uses TRBV7-2 and TRBJ1-4, with D uncertain. With 5 bases removed from V and 3 bases from J, the gap between germline ends came to 16 bases. CDR1 and CDR2 from the germline V gene are SGHTA and FQGNSA. The CDR3 is 16 residues long.